These 9 T cell receptor beta chains came from one sample sequenced in a study of CD8+CD57+ T cells in acquired aplastic anemia. Using genomic DNA as the template, TCR beta VDJ and CDR3 profiling was carried out. TCRdb passed the reads through MiXCR, listing each CDR3 protein once. The sample includes approximately 270,000 distinct CDR3 sequences, 56% of them seen just once. The source material was sorted CD4+, CD8+, or CD8+CD57+ T cells (not recorded which) from PBMCs. These TCRs come from a human donor with severe aplastic anemia or a healthy control (not recorded which).

CDR3 protein: CASSTTGFLSNQPQHF. CDR3 nucleotides: TGTGCCAGTAGTACGACAGGGTTTTTGAGCAATCAGCCCCAGCATTTT. This sequence joins TRBV19 and TRBJ1-5; 7 nucleotides match TRBD1. Germline V CDR1 and CDR2: LNHDA, SQIVND (reference sequence). Losses at the gene ends were 4 bases for V and 1 base for J; bases not matched to a gene: 7. The CDR3 length is 16 residues.

This clonotype was observed a few times. The J gene is TRBJ2-5, the V gene TRBV20-1, with D possibly TRBD2 on 5 matching bases. The germline CDR1 and CDR2 sequences are DFQATT and SNEGSKA (reference sequence). Trimming cost V 1 base and J 1 base, with 7 bases left between them. This CDR3 comprises 13 residues. The CDR3 loop is CSARAGSQETQYF. CDR3 DNA sequence: TGCAGTGCTAGAGCGGGGTCCCAAGAGACCCAGTACTTC.

The chain is built from TRBV7-9 and TRBJ2-1, with D perhaps TRBD1 (5 bases). V was cut by 3 bases and J by 1 base, with 7 bases left in between. Germline CDR1 reads SEHNR; CDR2 reads FQNEAQ (reference sequence). This CDR3 is 14 amino acids long. The CDR3 protein is CASSFQGSYNEQFF. CDR3 sequence (DNA): TGTGCCAGCAGCTTCCAGGGATCCTACAATGAGCAGTTCTTC.

CDR3 amino acids: CSARPVGDTEAFF. The CDR3 DNA reads TGCAGTGCTAGGCCGGTAGGGGACACTGAAGCTTTCTTT. The chain couples TRBV20-1 to TRBJ1-1; a possible D gene is TRBD1 (5 bases). The CDR3 has 13 amino acids. Trimming removed 3 bases from V and 3 bases from J, with 11 bases in between. CDR1 and CDR2 from the germline V gene are DFQATT and SNEGSKA (reference sequence).

This chain uses TRBV20-1 with TRBJ2-1; 9 nucleotides agree with TRBD2. Trimming cost V 6 bases and J 4 bases; bases outside gene matches: 10. CDR1 and CDR2 from the germline V gene are DFQATT and SNEGSKA (reference sequence). The CDR3 contains 15 residues. The CDR3 region is CSALNPGLAYNEQFF. DNA of the CDR3: TGCAGTGCCCTAAACCCCGGACTAGCGTACAATGAGCAGTTCTTC.

This clonotype showed up many times. This chain uses TRBV12-3 or TRBV12-4 with TRBJ2-3; 11 nucleotides match TRBD2. CDR3 length: 20 residues. The V gene end was trimmed by 1 base and the J gene end by 0 bases; junction bases not matched to a gene: 12. The CDR3 DNA reads as TGTGCCAGCAGTTTAGGGGTAGGGCTAGCGGGGGGTGCTAGCACAGATACGCAGTATTTT. It codes for CASSLGVGLAGGASTDTQYF.

The CDR3 is CASGPGLAALQETQHF. The CDR3 nucleotides read TGTGCTAGTGGACCGGGACTAGCGGCACTTCAAGAGACCCAGCATTTT. The rearrangement links TRBV12-5 to TRBJ1-5; D is possibly TRBD1 (5 bases). CDR1 and CDR2 from the germline V gene are LGHNT and FRNRAP. The CDR3 has 16 residues. V dropped 6 bases and J dropped 11 bases, with 26 bases sitting between them. Looking up the rest from reference TRBV12-5 and TRBJ1-5 gives the full variable domain: DARVTQTPRHKVTEMGQEVTMRCQPILGHNTVFWYRQTMMQGLELLAYFRNRAPLDDSGMPKDRFSAEMPDATLATLKIQPSEPRDSAVYFCASGPGLAALQETQHFGDGTRLSIL.

The rearrangement uses TRBV7-9 and TRBJ1-1; the D is unclear. This CDR3 is built from 15 residues. CDR1 is SEHNR, CDR2 FQNEAQ, per germline (reference sequence). Between the trimmed V and J ends, which lost 2 bases and 4 bases, there was a span of 14 bases. The CDR3 bases are TGTGCCAGCAGCTTAAGTGCCCAACCAAGCACTGAAGCTTTCTTT. This sequence encodes CASSLSAQPSTEAFF.

The chain recombines TRBV19 with TRBJ2-2, with TRBD2 matching over 10 bases. Trimming removed 8 bases from V and 3 bases from J; junction bases left unmatched: 6. This CDR3 spans 15 amino acids. The germline V gene has CDR1 LNHDA and CDR2 SQIVND (reference sequence). CDR3 in amino acids: CASGELAGYTGELFF. The DNA of the CDR3 is TGTGCCAGTGGGGAACTAGCGGGGTACACCGGGGAGCTGTTTTTT. The full variable domain, rest sourced from reference TRBV19 and TRBJ2-2, is DGGITQSPKYLFRKEGQNVTLSCEQNLNHDAMYWYRQDPGQGLRLIYYSQIVNDFQKGDIAEGYSVSREKKESFPLTVTSAQKNPTAFYLCASGELAGYTGELFFGEGSRLTVL.